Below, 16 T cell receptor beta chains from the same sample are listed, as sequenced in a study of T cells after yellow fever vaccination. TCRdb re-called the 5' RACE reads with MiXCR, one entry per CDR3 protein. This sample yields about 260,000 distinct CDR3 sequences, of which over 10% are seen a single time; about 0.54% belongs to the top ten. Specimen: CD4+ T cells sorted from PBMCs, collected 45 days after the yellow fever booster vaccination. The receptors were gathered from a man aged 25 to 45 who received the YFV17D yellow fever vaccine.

The CDR3: CASSLTIRTLADTQYF. Here the CDR3 DNA reads TGTGCCAGCAGCTTAACAATTAGGACCCTGGCAGATACGCAGTATTTT. The rearrangement joins TRBV7-2 to TRBJ2-3; D is undetermined. Trimming left V 2 bases short and J 4 bases short, with 16 bases between. This CDR3 is built from 16 residues. Germline CDR1 SGHTA, CDR2 FQGNSA.

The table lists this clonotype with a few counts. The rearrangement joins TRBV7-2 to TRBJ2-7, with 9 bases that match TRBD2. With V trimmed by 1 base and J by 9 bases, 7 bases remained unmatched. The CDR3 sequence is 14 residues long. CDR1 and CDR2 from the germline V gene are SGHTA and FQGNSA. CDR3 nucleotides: TGTGCCAGCAGCTTAGAGGCTAGCGGGAAGGGGCAGTACTTC. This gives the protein CASSLEASGKGQYF.

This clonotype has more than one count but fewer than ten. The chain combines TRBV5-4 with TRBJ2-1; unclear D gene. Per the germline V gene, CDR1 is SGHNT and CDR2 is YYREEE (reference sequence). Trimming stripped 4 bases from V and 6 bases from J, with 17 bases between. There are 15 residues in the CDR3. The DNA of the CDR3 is TGTGCCAGCAGCCCGAGCCCGACCCCAGGCAATGAGCAGTTCTTC. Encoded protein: CASSPSPTPGNEQFF. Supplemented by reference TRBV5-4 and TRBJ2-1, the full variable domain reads ETGVTQSPTHLIKTRGQQVTLRCSSQSGHNTVSWYQQALGQGPQFIFQYYREEENGRGNFPPRFSGLQFPNYSSELNVNALELDDSALYLCASSPSPTPGNEQFFGPGTRLTVL.

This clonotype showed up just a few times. In DNA, the CDR3 is TGTGCCAGCACCCCGTCAGGGGGCCGTAATGAAGCTTTCTTT. It encodes CASTPSGGRNEAFF. The rearrangement links TRBV7-2 to TRBJ1-1, with 8 bases that match TRBD1. The CDR3 is 14 amino acids. With 7 bases clipped from V and 7 bases from J, the junction kept 11 bases outside the gene matches. The germline V gene encodes CDR1 SGHTA and CDR2 FQGNSA.

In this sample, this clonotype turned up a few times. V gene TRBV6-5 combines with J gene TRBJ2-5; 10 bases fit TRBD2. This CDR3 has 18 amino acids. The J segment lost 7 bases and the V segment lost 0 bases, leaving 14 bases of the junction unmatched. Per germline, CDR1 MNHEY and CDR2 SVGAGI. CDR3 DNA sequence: TGTGCCAGCAGTTACTCGAAGGTGGCAACTAGCGGGATCGGGACCCAGTACTTC. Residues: CASSYSKVATSGIGTQYF.

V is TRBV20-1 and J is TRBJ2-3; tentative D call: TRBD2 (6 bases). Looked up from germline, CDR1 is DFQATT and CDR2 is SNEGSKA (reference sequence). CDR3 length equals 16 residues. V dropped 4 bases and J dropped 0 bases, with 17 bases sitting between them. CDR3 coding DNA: TGCAGTGCTATCGATGTTGAGCGGGCTAGCACAGATACGCAGTATTTT. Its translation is CSAIDVERASTDTQYF.

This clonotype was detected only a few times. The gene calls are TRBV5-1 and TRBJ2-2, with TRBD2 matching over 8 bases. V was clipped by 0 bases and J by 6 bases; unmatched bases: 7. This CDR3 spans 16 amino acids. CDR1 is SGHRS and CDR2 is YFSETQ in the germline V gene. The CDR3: CASSLEGGRSAGELFF. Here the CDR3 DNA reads TGCGCCAGCAGCTTGGAAGGCGGGAGGTCGGCCGGGGAGCTGTTTTTT.

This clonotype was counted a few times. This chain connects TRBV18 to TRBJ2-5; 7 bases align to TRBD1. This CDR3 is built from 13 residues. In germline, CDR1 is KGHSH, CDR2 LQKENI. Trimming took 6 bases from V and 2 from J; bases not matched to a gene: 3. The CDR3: CASSWDSQETQYF. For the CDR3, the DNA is TGTGCCAGCTCCTGGGACAGTCAAGAGACCCAGTACTTC.

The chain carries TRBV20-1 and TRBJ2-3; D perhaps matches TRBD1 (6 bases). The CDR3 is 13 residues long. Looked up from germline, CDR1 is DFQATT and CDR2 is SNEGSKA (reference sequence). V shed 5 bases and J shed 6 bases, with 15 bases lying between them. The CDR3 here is CSAPRQVSDTQYF. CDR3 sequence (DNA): TGCAGTGCTCCTCGACAGGTTTCTGATACGCAGTATTTT.

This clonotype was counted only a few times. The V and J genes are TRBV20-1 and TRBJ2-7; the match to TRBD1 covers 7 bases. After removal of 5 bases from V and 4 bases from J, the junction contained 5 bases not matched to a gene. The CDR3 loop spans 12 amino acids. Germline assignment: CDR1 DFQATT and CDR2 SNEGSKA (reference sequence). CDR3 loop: CSAGTDKYEQYF. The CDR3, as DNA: TGCAGTGCTGGGACAGATAAATACGAGCAGTACTTC.

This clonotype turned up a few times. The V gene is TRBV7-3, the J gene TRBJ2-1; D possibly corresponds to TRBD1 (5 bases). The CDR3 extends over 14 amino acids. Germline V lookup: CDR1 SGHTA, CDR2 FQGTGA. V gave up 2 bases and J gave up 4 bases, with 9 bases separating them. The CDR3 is CASSLDRTYNEQFF. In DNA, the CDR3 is TGTGCCAGCAGCTTAGACAGAACATACAATGAGCAGTTCTTC.

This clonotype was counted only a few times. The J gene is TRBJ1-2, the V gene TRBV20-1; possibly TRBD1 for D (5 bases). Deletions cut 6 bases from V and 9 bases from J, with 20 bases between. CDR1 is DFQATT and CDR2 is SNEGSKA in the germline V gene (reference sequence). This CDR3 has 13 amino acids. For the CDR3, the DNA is TGCAGTGCCAGCGGGACGGCCGAGGAAAGCTACACCTTC. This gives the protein CSASGTAEESYTF.

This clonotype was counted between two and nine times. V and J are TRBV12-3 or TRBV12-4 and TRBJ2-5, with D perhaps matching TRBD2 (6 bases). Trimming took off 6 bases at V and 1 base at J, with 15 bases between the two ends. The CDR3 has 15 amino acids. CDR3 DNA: TGTGCCAGCAGCCCCAGGGTAGCGGCCCAAGAGACCCAGTACTTC. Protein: CASSPRVAAQETQYF.

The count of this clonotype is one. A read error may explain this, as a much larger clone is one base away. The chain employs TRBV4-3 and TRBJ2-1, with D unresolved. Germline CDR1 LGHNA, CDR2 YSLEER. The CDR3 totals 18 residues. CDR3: CASSQYSSSRPLYNEQLF. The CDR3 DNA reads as TGCGCCAGCAGCCAATATAGTAGCTCGCGCCCCCTTTACAATGAGCAGTTATTC.

The CDR3 spells CASSLATSWNTEAFF. CDR3 in DNA: TGTGCCAGCAGCTTAGCGACGAGTTGGAACACTGAAGCTTTCTTT. J is TRBJ1-1 and V is TRBV7-2; D not certain. Germline V gene lookup returns CDR1 SGHTA and CDR2 FQGNSA. CDR3 size: 15 residues. Trimming took 0 bases from V and 1 from J, leaving 9 bases between them.

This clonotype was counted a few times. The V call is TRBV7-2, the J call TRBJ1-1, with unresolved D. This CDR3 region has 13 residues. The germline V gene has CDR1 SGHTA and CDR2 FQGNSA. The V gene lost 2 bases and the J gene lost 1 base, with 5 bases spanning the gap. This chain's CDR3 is CASSLYKNTEAFF. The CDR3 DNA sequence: TGTGCCAGCAGCTTATATAAGAACACTGAAGCTTTCTTT.